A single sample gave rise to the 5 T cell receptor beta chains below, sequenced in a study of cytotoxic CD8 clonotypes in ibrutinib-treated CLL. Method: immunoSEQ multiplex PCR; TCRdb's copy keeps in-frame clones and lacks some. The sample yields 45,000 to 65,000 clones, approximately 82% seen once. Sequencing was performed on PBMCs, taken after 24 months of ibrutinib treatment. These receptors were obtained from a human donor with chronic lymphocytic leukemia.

CDR3 bases: TGTGCCAGCAGCGTATCGACTAGCAGCGGGGAGCTGTTTTTT. Protein: CASSVSTSSGELFF. This chain connects TRBV9 to TRBJ2-2, with 7 bases fitting TRBD2. Germline assignment: CDR1 SGDLS and CDR2 YYNGEE. The CDR3 loop spans 14 amino acids. V was clipped by 1 base and J by 7 bases; unmatched bases: 4. The whole variable domain, filled in from reference TRBV9 and TRBJ2-2, reads DSGVTQTPKHLITATGQRVTLRCSPRSGDLSVYWYQQSLDQGLQFLIQYYNGEERAKGNILERFSAQQFPDLHSELNLSSLELGDSALYFCASSVSTSSGELFFGEGSRLTVL.

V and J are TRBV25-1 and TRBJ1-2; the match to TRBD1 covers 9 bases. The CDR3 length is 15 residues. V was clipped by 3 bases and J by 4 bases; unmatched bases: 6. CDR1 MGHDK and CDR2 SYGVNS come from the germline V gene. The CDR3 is CASSDPGTGTYGYTF. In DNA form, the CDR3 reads TGTGCCAGCAGTGACCCCGGGACAGGGACCTATGGCTACACCTTC.

The DNA for the CDR3 is TGTGCCAGCTCACCAGGGGGGGACACTGAAGCTTTCTTT. Residues: CASSPGGDTEAFF. The chain recombines TRBV18 with TRBJ1-1, with TRBD1 as a possible D gene (5 bases). The germline V gene encodes CDR1 KGHSH and CDR2 LQKENI. V shed 2 bases and J shed 3 bases, with 7 bases lying between them. The CDR3 contains 13 residues.

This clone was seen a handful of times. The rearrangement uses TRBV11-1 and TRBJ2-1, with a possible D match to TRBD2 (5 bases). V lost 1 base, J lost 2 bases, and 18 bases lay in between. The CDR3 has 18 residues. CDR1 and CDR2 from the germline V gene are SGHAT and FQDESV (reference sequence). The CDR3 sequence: CASSLEGLPLAPYNEQFF. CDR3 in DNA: TGTGCCAGCAGCTTAGAAGGCCTCCCCCTAGCACCCTACAATGAGCAGTTCTTC.

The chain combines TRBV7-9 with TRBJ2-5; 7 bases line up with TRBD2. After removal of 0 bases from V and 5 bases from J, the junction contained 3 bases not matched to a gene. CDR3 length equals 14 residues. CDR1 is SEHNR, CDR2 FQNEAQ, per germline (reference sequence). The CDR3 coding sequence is TGTGCCAGCAGCTTAGCGGGAGGGCCGGAGACCCAGTACTTC. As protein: CASSLAGGPETQYF.